This TCR beta chain was captured in a study of blood T cell repertoires in COVID-19. Trimming shortened V by 0 bases and J by 5 bases, and 17 bases separated the two germline ends. Germline values: CDR1 SGDLS, CDR2 YYNGEE. This CDR3 has 16 amino acids. Sequencing used immunoSEQ multiplex PCR; TCRdb keeps in-frame clones, though not all of them. The data show roughly 40,000 clones, around 77% seen once. Sequencing used peripheral blood. This sequence joins TRBV9 and TRBJ2-5; a weak D match, TRBD2 (5 bases). The receptor comes from a woman aged 80 or older with acute or convalescent COVID-19. This CDR3 reads CASSVEGGLTGETQYF. In nucleotides, the CDR3 is TGTGCCAGCAGCGTAGAAGGAGGTCTAACGGGGGAGACCCAGTACTTC. The whole variable domain, filled in from reference TRBV9 and TRBJ2-5, reads DSGVTQTPKHLITATGQRVTLRCSPRSGDLSVYWYQQSLDQGLQFLIQYYNGEERAKGNILERFSAQQFPDLHSELNLSSLELGDSALYFCASSVEGGLTGETQYFGPGTRLLVL.